This T cell receptor (beta chain) was found in a study of T cell responses to AZD1222 COVID-19 vaccine. Study-level results: Only after the peak T cell response were repertoires sampled. As reported, nearly half of all spike-specific TCRs target variant regions that are unmutated. With dominance at 160-218 and 743-854, vaccine-associated CD4 TCRs spanned spike.

Generated by immunoSEQ multiplex PCR, the TCRdb table keeps only in-frame clones and is missing some. The repertoire holds fewer than 100,000 clones, with more than 90% as singletons. V lost 5 bases and J lost 0, with 9 bases in between. The CDR3 consists of 14 residues. CDR1 is SGHKS, CDR2 YYEKEE, per germline (reference sequence). This clone was counted only a few times. Its antigen is still unknown. The material sequenced was peripheral blood, taken on day 0 of AZD1222 vaccination. The source is an adult in good health. This chain links TRBV5-5 with TRBJ1-5; D is undetermined. The CDR3 is CASSREYSNQPQHF. Written as DNA, the CDR3 is TGTGCCAGCAGTCGGGAATATAGCAATCAGCCCCAGCATTTT.